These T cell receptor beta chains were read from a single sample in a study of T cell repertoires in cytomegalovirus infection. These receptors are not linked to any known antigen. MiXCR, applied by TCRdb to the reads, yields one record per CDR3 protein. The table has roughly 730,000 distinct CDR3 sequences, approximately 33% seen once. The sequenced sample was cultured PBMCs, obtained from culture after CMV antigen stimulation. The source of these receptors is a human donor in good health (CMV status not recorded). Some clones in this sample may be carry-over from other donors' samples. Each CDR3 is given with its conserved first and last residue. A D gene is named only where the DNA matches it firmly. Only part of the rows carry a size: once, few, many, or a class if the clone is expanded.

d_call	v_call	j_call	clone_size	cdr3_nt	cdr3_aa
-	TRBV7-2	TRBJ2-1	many	TGTGCCAGCAGCTTATCCCGATACAATGAGCAGTTCTTC	CASSLSRYNEQFF
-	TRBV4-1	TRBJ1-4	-	TGCGCCAGCAGTTGGCGCAGGGGCGCAACTAATGAAAAACTGTTTTTT	CASSWRRGATNEKLFF
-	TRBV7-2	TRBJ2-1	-	TGTGCCAGCAGGCTAACTCGTAGCTCCTACAATGAGCAGTTCTTC	CASRLTRSSYNEQFF
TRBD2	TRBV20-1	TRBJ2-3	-	TGCAGTGCTAGAGATTGGCTAGCGGGATCCACAGATACGCAGTATTTT	CSARDWLAGSTDTQYF
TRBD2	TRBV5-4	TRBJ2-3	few	TGTGCCAGCACGGGAGGGCCAGAGCGCACAGATACGCAGTATTTT	CASTGGPERTDTQYF
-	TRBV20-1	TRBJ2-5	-	TGCAGTGCTAACCGGGACTCCCCTGAGACCCAGTACTTC	CSANRDSPETQYF
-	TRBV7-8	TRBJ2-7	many	TGTGCCAGCAACTCTTGGGGACTGACGGGATTCACCTACGAGCAGTACTTC	CASNSWGLTGFTYEQYF
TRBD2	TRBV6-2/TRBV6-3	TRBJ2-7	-	TGTGCCAGCAGCGGTCCTAGGGCTAGCGGGATTTCCTACGAGCAGTACTTC	CASSGPRASGISYEQYF
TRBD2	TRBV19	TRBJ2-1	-	TGTGCCAGTAGCCACTCGGGAGGAGGTCAGTTCTTC	CASSHSGGGQFF
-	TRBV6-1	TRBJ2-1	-	TGTGCCAGCAGTGAAGGGAGGGTCGGGCGCAATGAGCAGTTCTTC	CASSEGRVGRNEQFF
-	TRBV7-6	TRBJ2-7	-	TGTGCCAGCAGCTTAGCAGGTGACTTCTACGAGCAGTACTTC	CASSLAGDFYEQYF
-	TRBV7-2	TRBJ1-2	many	TGTGCCAGCAGCTTAGCCCTCCAGGGCAGACTATCCTATGGCTACACCTTC	CASSLALQGRLSYGYTF